Listed here is a single T cell receptor (beta chain). This entry belongs to a study of shared clonotypes between healthy human individuals. CDR3 length: 13 residues. From germline, CDR1 is MDHEN and CDR2 SYDVKM. Trimming left V 3 bases short and J 7 bases short, with 13 bases between. The assay was immunoSEQ multiplex PCR, and TCRdb's table has in-frame clones only and misses some. The sample yields 2 million to 2.5 million clones, around 93% seen once. The sequence came from a man aged 18 to 29 in good health. Some clones in this sample may be carry-over from other donors' samples. The chain has TRBV28 and TRBJ2-7, with D unresolved. The sample consisted of naive CD4+ T cells from PBMCs. Subset given: CD45RA+ positively selected. The CDR3 loop reads CASSFGLDKEQYF. CDR3 nucleotide sequence: TGTGCCAGCAGTTTCGGTCTAGACAAGGAGCAGTACTTC.